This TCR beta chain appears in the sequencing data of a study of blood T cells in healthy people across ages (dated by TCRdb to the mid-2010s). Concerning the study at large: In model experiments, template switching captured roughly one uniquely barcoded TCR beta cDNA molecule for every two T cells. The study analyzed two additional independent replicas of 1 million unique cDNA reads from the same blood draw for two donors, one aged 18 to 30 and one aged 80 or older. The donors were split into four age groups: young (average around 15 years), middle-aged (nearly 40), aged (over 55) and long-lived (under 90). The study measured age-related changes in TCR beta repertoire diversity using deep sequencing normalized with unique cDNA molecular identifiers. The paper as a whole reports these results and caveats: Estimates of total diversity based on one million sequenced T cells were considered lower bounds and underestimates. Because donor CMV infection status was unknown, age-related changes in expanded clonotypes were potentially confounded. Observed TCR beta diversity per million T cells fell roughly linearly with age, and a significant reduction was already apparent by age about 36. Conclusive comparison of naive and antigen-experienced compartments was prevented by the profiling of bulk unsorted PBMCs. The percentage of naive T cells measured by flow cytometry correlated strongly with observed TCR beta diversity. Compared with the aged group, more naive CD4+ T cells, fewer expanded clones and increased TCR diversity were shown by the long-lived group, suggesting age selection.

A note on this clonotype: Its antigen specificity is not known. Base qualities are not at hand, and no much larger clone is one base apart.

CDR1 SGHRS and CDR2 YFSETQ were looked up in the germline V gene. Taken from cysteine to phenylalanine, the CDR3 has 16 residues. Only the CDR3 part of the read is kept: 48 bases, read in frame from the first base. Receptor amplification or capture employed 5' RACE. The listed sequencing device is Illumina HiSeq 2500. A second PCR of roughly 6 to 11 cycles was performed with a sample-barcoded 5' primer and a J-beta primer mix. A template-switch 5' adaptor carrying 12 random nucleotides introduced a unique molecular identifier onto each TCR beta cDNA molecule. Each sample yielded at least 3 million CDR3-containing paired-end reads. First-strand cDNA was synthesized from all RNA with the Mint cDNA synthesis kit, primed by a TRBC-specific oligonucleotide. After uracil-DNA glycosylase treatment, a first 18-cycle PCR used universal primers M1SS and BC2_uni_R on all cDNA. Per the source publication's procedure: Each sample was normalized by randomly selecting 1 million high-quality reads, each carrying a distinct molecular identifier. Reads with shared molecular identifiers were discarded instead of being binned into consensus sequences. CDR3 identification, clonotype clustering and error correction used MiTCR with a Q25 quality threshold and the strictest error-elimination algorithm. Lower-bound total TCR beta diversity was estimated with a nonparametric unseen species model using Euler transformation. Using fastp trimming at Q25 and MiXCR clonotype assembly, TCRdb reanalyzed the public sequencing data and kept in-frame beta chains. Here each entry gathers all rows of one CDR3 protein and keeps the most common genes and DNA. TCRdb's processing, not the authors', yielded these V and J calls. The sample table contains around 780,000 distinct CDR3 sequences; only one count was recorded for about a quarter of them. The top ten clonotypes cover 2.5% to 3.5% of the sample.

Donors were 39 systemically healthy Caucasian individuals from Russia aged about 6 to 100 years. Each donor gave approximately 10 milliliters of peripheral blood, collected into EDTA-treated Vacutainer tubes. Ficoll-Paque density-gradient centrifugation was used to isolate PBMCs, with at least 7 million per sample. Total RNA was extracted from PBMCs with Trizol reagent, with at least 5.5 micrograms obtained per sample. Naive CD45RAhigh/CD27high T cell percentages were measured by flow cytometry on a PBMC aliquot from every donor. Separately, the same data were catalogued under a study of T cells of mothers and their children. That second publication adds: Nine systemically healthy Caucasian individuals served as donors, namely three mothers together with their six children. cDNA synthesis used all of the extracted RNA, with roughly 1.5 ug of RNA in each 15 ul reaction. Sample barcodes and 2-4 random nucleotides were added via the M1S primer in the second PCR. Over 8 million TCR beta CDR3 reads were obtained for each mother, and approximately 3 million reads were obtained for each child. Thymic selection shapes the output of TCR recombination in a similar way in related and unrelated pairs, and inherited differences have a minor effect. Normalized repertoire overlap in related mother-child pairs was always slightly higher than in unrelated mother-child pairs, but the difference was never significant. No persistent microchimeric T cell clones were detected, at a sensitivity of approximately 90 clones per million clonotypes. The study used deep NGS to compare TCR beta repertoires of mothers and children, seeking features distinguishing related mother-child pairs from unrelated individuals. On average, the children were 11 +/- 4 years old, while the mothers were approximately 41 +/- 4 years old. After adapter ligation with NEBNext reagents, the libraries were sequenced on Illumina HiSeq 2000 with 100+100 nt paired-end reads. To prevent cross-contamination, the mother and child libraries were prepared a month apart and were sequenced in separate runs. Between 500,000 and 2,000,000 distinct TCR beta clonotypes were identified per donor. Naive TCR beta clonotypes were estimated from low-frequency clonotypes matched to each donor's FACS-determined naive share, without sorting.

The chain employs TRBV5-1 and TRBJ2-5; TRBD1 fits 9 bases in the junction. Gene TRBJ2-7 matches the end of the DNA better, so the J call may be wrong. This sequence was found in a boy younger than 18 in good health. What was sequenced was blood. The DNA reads TGCGCCAGCAGCTTGGACGGGGACAGGGAGTTCTACGAGCAGTACTTC. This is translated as CASSLDGDREFYEQYF.